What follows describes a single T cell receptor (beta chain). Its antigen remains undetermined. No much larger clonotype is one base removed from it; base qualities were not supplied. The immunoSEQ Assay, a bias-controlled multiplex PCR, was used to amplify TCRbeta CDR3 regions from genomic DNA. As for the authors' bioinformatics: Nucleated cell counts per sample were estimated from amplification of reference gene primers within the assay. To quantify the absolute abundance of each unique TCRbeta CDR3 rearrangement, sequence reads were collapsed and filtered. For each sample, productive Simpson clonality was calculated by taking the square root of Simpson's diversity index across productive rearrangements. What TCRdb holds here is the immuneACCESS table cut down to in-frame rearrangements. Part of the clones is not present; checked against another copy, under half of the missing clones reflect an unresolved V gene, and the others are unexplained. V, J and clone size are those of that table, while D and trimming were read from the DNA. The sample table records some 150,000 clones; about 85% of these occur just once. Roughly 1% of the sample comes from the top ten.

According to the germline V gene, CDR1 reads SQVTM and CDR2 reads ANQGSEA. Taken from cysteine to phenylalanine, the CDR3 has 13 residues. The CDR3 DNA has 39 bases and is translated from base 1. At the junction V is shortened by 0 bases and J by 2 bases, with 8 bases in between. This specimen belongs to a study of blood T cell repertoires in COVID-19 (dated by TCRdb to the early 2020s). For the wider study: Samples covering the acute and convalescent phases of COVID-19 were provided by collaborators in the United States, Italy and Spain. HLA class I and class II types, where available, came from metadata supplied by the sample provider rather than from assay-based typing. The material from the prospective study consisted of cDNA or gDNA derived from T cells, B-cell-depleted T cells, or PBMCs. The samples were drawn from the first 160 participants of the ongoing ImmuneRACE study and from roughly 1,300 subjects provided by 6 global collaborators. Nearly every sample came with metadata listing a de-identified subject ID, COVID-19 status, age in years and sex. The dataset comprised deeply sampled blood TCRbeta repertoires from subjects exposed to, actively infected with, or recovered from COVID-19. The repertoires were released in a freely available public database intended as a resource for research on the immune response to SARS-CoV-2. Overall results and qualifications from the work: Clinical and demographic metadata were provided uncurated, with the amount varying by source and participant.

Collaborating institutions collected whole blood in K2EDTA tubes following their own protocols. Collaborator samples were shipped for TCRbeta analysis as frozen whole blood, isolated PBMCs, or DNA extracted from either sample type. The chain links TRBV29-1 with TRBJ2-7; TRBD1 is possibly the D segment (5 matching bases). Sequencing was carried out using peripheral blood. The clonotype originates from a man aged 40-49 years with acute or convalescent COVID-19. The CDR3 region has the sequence CSVEEGPAYEQYF. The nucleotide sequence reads TGCAGCGTTGAAGAGGGGCCCGCCTACGAGCAGTACTTC.